Listed below are T cell receptor beta chains from one sample, sequenced in a study of blood T cell repertoires in COVID-19. Sequencing was performed with immunoSEQ multiplex PCR; in TCRdb, only in-frame clones are kept and a portion is missing. Of more than 75,000 clones in the sample, roughly 89% are singletons; the top ten hold roughly 2.3%. What was sequenced was peripheral blood. The receptors here all came from a man between 45 and 60 years old with acute or convalescent COVID-19. Each CDR3 is given with its conserved first and last residue. The order of the fields is V gene, clone size, J gene, CDR3 protein. Expanded clones are given a class, and other clones once, few, many or no size at all.

v_call: TRBV19; clone_size: -; j_call: TRBJ1-4; cdr3_aa: CASSSRDSSTGEKLFF
v_call: TRBV14; clone_size: -; j_call: TRBJ1-1; cdr3_aa: CASSQEIYGTEAFF
v_call: TRBV2; clone_size: -; j_call: TRBJ2-5; cdr3_aa: CASSAPTGGQETQYF
v_call: TRBV9; clone_size: -; j_call: TRBJ2-3; cdr3_aa: CASSVGLAGGGDTQYF
v_call: TRBV29-1; clone_size: -; j_call: TRBJ2-5; cdr3_aa: CSILLGEGWETQYF
v_call: TRBV19; clone_size: -; j_call: TRBJ2-6; cdr3_aa: CASSIDYWDKVFSSGANVLTF
v_call: TRBV2; clone_size: -; j_call: TRBJ1-5; cdr3_aa: CASQDSFSNQPQHF
v_call: TRBV3-1/TRBV3-2; clone_size: -; j_call: TRBJ1-2; cdr3_aa: CASEGGGGYTF
v_call: TRBV2; clone_size: -; j_call: TRBJ1-1; cdr3_aa: CASKVTAEGTEAFF
v_call: TRBV27; clone_size: -; j_call: TRBJ1-1; cdr3_aa: CASRSGQGMNTEAFF
v_call: TRBV2; clone_size: -; j_call: TRBJ2-7; cdr3_aa: CATSLANLLEQYF
v_call: TRBV24-1; clone_size: -; j_call: TRBJ2-1; cdr3_aa: CATTSDYLIYNEQFF
v_call: TRBV9; clone_size: -; j_call: TRBJ1-3; cdr3_aa: CASSVDGGLGNTIYF
v_call: TRBV4-1; clone_size: -; j_call: TRBJ1-2; cdr3_aa: CASRQGSYGYTF
v_call: TRBV6-1; clone_size: once; j_call: TRBJ1-2; cdr3_aa: CASSEGRDRYRRTF
v_call: TRBV3-1/TRBV3-2; clone_size: -; j_call: TRBJ2-7; cdr3_aa: CASSQSGTGPSYEQYF
v_call: TRBV24-1; clone_size: once; j_call: TRBJ2-3; cdr3_aa: CATSDPFNTQYF
v_call: TRBV19; clone_size: -; j_call: TRBJ2-1; cdr3_aa: CASREANSYNEQFF
v_call: TRBV5-6; clone_size: -; j_call: TRBJ1-3; cdr3_aa: CASSRPPTGSGNTIYF
v_call: TRBV28; clone_size: -; j_call: TRBJ1-3; cdr3_aa: CASLDRGQGNTIYF
v_call: TRBV24-1; clone_size: -; j_call: TRBJ2-2; cdr3_aa: CATSRTLGELFF
v_call: TRBV12-5; clone_size: -; j_call: TRBJ1-5; cdr3_aa: CASQDTNSNQPQHF
v_call: TRBV5-1; clone_size: -; j_call: TRBJ2-3; cdr3_aa: CASSLMPTALALRGADTQYF
v_call: TRBV7-9; clone_size: -; j_call: TRBJ1-1; cdr3_aa: CASSQGTGGALNTEAFF
v_call: TRBV7-9; clone_size: -; j_call: TRBJ2-3; cdr3_aa: CASSLELTDTQYF
v_call: TRBV5-5; clone_size: -; j_call: TRBJ2-3; cdr3_aa: CASSLSVSGGRDTQYF
v_call: TRBV4-1; clone_size: -; j_call: TRBJ1-5; cdr3_aa: CASTLGGQPNQPQHF
v_call: TRBV6-5; clone_size: -; j_call: TRBJ1-5; cdr3_aa: CASRLQYYSNQPQHF
v_call: TRBV3-1/TRBV3-2; clone_size: -; j_call: TRBJ2-2; cdr3_aa: CASSLWDTGDGELFF
v_call: TRBV21-1; clone_size: -; j_call: TRBJ2-5; cdr3_aa: CASTVGGLGETQYF
v_call: TRBV18; clone_size: -; j_call: TRBJ2-2; cdr3_aa: CASSRIPGELFF
v_call: TRBV4-3; clone_size: -; j_call: TRBJ1-1; cdr3_aa: CASSQDREMGEAFF
v_call: TRBV20-1; clone_size: -; j_call: TRBJ2-3; cdr3_aa: CSASLERPDTDTQYF
v_call: TRBV15; clone_size: few; j_call: TRBJ2-7; cdr3_aa: CATSRDRVEQYF
v_call: TRBV27; clone_size: -; j_call: TRBJ1-6; cdr3_aa: CASSLSADNNSPLHF
v_call: TRBV28; clone_size: few; j_call: TRBJ2-2; cdr3_aa: CASTIRTGELFF
v_call: TRBV5-4; clone_size: -; j_call: TRBJ2-3; cdr3_aa: CASSFGRQGALDTQYF
v_call: TRBV9; clone_size: -; j_call: TRBJ1-1; cdr3_aa: CASSVDPDRRGTEAFF
v_call: TRBV29-1; clone_size: -; j_call: TRBJ1-2; cdr3_aa: CSVRRGDYTF
v_call: TRBV14; clone_size: -; j_call: TRBJ1-1; cdr3_aa: CASSHRLQGAGGAFF
v_call: TRBV11-2; clone_size: -; j_call: TRBJ1-4; cdr3_aa: CASSLDPGEGEKLFF
v_call: TRBV5-6; clone_size: -; j_call: TRBJ1-4; cdr3_aa: CASSFAGSPEKLFF
v_call: TRBV18; clone_size: -; j_call: TRBJ2-7; cdr3_aa: CASSHDPPGNSYEQYF
v_call: TRBV7-9; clone_size: -; j_call: TRBJ1-4; cdr3_aa: CASSLQGGDEKLFF
v_call: TRBV6-6; clone_size: -; j_call: TRBJ1-6; cdr3_aa: CASSPSGTGNNSPLHF
v_call: TRBV7-9; clone_size: -; j_call: TRBJ2-1; cdr3_aa: CASSSMRDEQFF
v_call: TRBV14; clone_size: -; j_call: TRBJ1-5; cdr3_aa: CASSPRSNQPQHF
v_call: TRBV25-1; clone_size: -; j_call: TRBJ1-4; cdr3_aa: CASSEYMGGSNEKLFF
v_call: TRBV18; clone_size: -; j_call: TRBJ1-2; cdr3_aa: CASSPPREGNYGYTF
v_call: TRBV19; clone_size: -; j_call: TRBJ2-1; cdr3_aa: CASFRTGTGRDEQFF
v_call: TRBV6-6; clone_size: -; j_call: TRBJ1-2; cdr3_aa: CASTDRVRGYTF
v_call: TRBV5-5; clone_size: -; j_call: TRBJ2-7; cdr3_aa: CASSPGLFEQYF
v_call: TRBV28; clone_size: -; j_call: TRBJ1-1; cdr3_aa: CASSFLDRPEAFF
v_call: TRBV6-2/TRBV6-3; clone_size: once; j_call: TRBJ2-3; cdr3_aa: CASSYRTGGWTDTQYF
v_call: TRBV5-1; clone_size: -; j_call: TRBJ2-3; cdr3_aa: CASSLAGGGSTDTQYF
v_call: TRBV14; clone_size: -; j_call: TRBJ1-2; cdr3_aa: CASSMRGATGYTF
v_call: TRBV27; clone_size: -; j_call: TRBJ2-3; cdr3_aa: CASSSGGTDTQYF
v_call: TRBV3-1/TRBV3-2; clone_size: -; j_call: TRBJ1-1; cdr3_aa: CASSHSTDRGRGEAFF